The following is a T cell receptor beta chain sequence with its context. The antigen remains undetermined. The sample comes from a study of cytomegalovirus exposure and HLA in healthy donors. Study information: Per a later analysis, the approximately 690 first-cohort and 100 to 150 validation repertoires shared one platform.

Donors came from a validation cohort of 95 to 150 subjects, distinct from the first 666-subject cohort. Findings of the study overall: A classifier reportedly called cytomegalovirus status with high sensitivity and specificity.

CDR1 and CDR2 (germline): MDHEN, SYDVKM. V trimming: 3 bases; J trimming: 10 bases; junction bases outside the gene matches: 18. The CDR3 has 17 amino acids. The protocol was immunoSEQ multiplex PCR, while the TCRdb copy is restricted to in-frame clones and leaves out a portion. The table lists about 110,000 clones, approximately 91% of them singletons. Sequences were obtained from PBMCs. The TCR was taken from a woman between 18 and 30 years old in good health and CMV-seronegative. The rearrangement joins TRBV28 to TRBJ2-1; 7 nucleotides line up with TRBD2. CDR3: CASSFLYGTMRAEEQFF. In nucleotides, the CDR3 is TGTGCCAGCAGTTTTTTATACGGGACTATGAGGGCGGAGGAGCAGTTCTTC.